This TCR beta chain was obtained from a study of siplizumab effects on memory and regulatory T cells. Profiling relied on immunoSEQ multiplex PCR, and the TCRdb table lists in-frame clones only, not all of them. The sample consists of about 50,000 clones, roughly 87% of them appearing once. With 6 bases removed from V and 2 bases from J, the gap between germline ends came to 14 bases. CDR3 length equals 14 residues. Germline CDR1 MDHEN, CDR2 SYDVKM. The sequence was collected from a human donor in good health. Sequencing was done on a sample of naive CD8+ T cells sorted from blood. The rearrangement joins TRBV28 to TRBJ2-7; maybe TRBD1 (5 bases). CDR3 DNA sequence: TGTGCCAGCAGGTCCAGGGTTTCTACCTACGAGCAGTACTTC. Its translation is CASRSRVSTYEQYF.